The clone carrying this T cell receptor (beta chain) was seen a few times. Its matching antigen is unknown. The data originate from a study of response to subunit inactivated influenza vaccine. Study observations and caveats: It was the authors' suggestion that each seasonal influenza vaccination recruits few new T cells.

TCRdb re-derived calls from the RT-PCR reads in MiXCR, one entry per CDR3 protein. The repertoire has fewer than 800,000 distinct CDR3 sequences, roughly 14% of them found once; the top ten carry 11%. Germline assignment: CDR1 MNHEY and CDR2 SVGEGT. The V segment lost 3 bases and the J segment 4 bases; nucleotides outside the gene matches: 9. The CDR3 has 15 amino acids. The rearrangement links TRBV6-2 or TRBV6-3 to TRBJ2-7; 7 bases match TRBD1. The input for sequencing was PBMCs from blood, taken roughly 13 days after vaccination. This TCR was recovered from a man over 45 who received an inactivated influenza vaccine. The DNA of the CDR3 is TGTGCCAGCAGTTATCGGGAACAGGGGCCTTACGAGCAGTACTTC. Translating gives CASSYREQGPYEQYF.